The rows below give T cell receptor beta chains drawn from one sample of a study of T cells in Graves' hyperthyroidism and ophthalmopathy. TCRdb recomputed calls from the multiplex PCR reads with MiXCR, one row per CDR3 protein. The sample has over 500,000 distinct CDR3 sequences, 17% seen once; the top ten hold 17%. Sequences were obtained from blood. Source of these receptors: a woman aged 18-29 years with Graves' ophthalmopathy. CDR3s include the opening cysteine and the closing phenylalanine or tryptophan. Fields, in order: clone size, V gene, D gene, J gene, CDR3 DNA, CDR3 protein. The D gene is left open where the match is weak. Size is omitted from some rows. Given values are once, few, many or a class for expanded clones.

.	TRBV7-9	.	TRBJ2-1	TGTGCCAGCAGCCGCCCGAGCCGCAGCGATGAGCAGTTCTTC	CASSRPSRSDEQFF
.	TRBV11-3	TRBD2	TRBJ2-1	TGTGCCAGCAGCCCGAACCGGGCTAGCGGTTACAATGAGCAGTTCTTC	CASSPNRASGYNEQFF
medium-sized	TRBV12-3/TRBV12-4	TRBD1	TRBJ2-5	TGTGCCAGCAGTACCCGGGACAGGGCCTCCCAAGAGACCCAGTACTTC	CASSTRDRASQETQYF
few	TRBV5-1	.	TRBJ2-4	TGCGCCAGCAGCGTGGGGACGATTCTAGCCAAAAACATTCAGTACTTC	CASSVGTILAKNIQYF
many	TRBV20-1	TRBD2	TRBJ2-7	TGCAGTGCGATACCCCGGGAGGGCATCCACTACGAGCAGTACTTC	CSAIPREGIHYEQYF
.	TRBV7-3	TRBD2	TRBJ2-1	TGTGCCAGCAGCTGGACTAGCGCCAATGAGCAGTTCTTC	CASSWTSANEQFF
many	TRBV28	.	TRBJ2-1	TGTGCCAGCAGACCCCTAGGGCTACACGGCTATGAGCAGTTCTTC	CASRPLGLHGYEQFF
.	TRBV5-1	.	TRBJ2-5	TGCGCCAGCAGCTCAGGTTGGGGGGAGACCCAGTACTTC	CASSSGWGETQYF
few	TRBV6-2/TRBV6-3	.	TRBJ1-3	TGTGCCAGCAGTGTAGAGCACCCAGGGGCTGGAAACACCATATATTTT	CASSVEHPGAGNTIYF
few	TRBV6-1	TRBD2	TRBJ2-3	TGTGCCAGCAGGCGGGGGGCATACACAGATACGCAGTATTTT	CASRRGAYTDTQYF
many	TRBV27	TRBD2	TRBJ2-4	TGTGCCAGTGGACTAGCGGTCAAAAACATTCAGTACTTC	CASGLAVKNIQYF
once	TRBV11-2	TRBD1	TRBJ2-1	TGTGCCAGCAGCTTAGATGGCGACAGGGACAATGAGCAGTTCTTC	CASSLDGDRDNEQFF
.	TRBV19	.	TRBJ1-6	TGTGCCAGTAGCCGTAACCGCATCTCCTATAATTCACCCCTCCACTTT	CASSRNRISYNSPLHF
.	TRBV20-1	.	TRBJ1-1	TGCAGTGCTCCACTTACAGGGAACACTGAAGCTTTCTTT	CSAPLTGNTEAFF
few	TRBV14	.	TRBJ2-2	TGTGCCAGCAGCCAATCAGCGACAGGTCGCGGCACCGGGGAGCTGTTTTTT	CASSQSATGRGTGELFF
.	TRBV20-1	.	TRBJ2-1	TGCAGTGCTAGAGATCTCGCTTTACCCGCCTGGGATGAGCAGTTCTTC	CSARDLALPAWDEQFF
many	TRBV5-5	.	TRBJ2-2	TGTGCCAGCAGCTTCTTACCTAACACCGGGGAGCTGTTTTTT	CASSFLPNTGELFF
.	TRBV2	.	TRBJ1-1	TGTGCCAGCAGTGAAGGGATTTCGACTGAAGCTTTCTTT	CASSEGISTEAFF
.	TRBV19	TRBD2	TRBJ2-1	TGTGCCAGTAGTGTGCGGGAGGGAAACAATGAGCAGTTCTTC	CASSVREGNNEQFF
.	TRBV20-1	.	TRBJ1-2	TGCAGTGCTAGAGATCATGGTTCACAGGAGGTCACCTTC	CSARDHGSQEVTF
many	TRBV28	.	TRBJ1-5	TGTGCCAGCAGTGGGGTCAATCAGCCCCAGCATTTT	CASSGVNQPQHF
many	TRBV7-9	.	TRBJ1-1	TGTGCCAGCAGCTTAGTGGAGGCATCGAACACTGAAGCTTTCTTT	CASSLVEASNTEAFF
.	TRBV7-2	.	TRBJ1-1	TGTGCCAGCAGCTTGGTCGCTGAAGCTTTCTTT	CASSLVAEAFF
few	TRBV5-1	.	TRBJ1-3	TGCGCCAGCAGCTTGGTGAGGTCGGACTCTGGAAACACCATATATTTT	CASSLVRSDSGNTIYF
many	TRBV7-2	TRBD2	TRBJ2-1	TGTGCCAGCAGCTTGGACAGCGGGGGGGCGGATGAGCAGTTCTTC	CASSLDSGGADEQFF
many	TRBV24-1	.	TRBJ2-5	TGTGCCACCGGGAGGACAGGCCAAGAGACCCAGTACTTC	CATGRTGQETQYF
.	TRBV19	TRBD2	TRBJ2-3	TGTGCCAGTAGGGGACTAGCGGGCCCAGATACGCAGTATTTT	CASRGLAGPDTQYF
.	TRBV7-2	TRBD1	TRBJ2-7	TGTGCCAGCAGCTTAGTAGGCGGGACAGGGGCTCGTGAGCAGTACTTC	CASSLVGGTGAREQYF
many	TRBV11-2	.	TRBJ2-3	TGTGCCAGCAGCTTAGTGCCCACAGATACGCAGTATTTT	CASSLVPTDTQYF
.	TRBV7-2	TRBD1	TRBJ2-2	TGTGCCAGCAGCCAGGACAGGGGCCGGGGCACCGGGGAGCTGTTTTTT	CASSQDRGRGTGELFF
few	TRBV9	TRBD1	TRBJ2-2	TGTGCCAGCAGCGTCGAGGGGGCGGGCACCGGGGAGCTGTTTTTT	CASSVEGAGTGELFF
.	TRBV29-1	.	TRBJ2-7	TGCAGCGTTCTAGGGTCCGACGGGGCCTACGAGCAGTACTTC	CSVLGSDGAYEQYF
many	TRBV27	.	TRBJ2-1	TGTGCCAGCAGTCGACAGGTGTCCTACAATGAGCAGTTCTTC	CASSRQVSYNEQFF
many	TRBV10-3	.	TRBJ2-1	TGTGCCATCAGTGAACCCGCCGACAGCTCCTACAATGAGCAGTTCTTC	CAISEPADSSYNEQFF
.	TRBV20-1	TRBD1	TRBJ1-6	TGCAGTGCTCTTACCGGGACAGGGACTTCACCCCTCCACTTT	CSALTGTGTSPLHF
few	TRBV7-6	.	TRBJ1-5	TGTGCCAGCAGCTTAGCGCAGGGAGAGCCCCAGCATTTT	CASSLAQGEPQHF
few	TRBV11-2	.	TRBJ1-5	TGTGCCAGCAGCTTAGGGTTTGCCGATCAGCCCCAGCATTTT	CASSLGFADQPQHF
.	TRBV6-1	TRBD1	TRBJ2-2	TGTGCCAGCAGTCGAGACAGGGTCGGGGAGCTGTTTTTT	CASSRDRVGELFF
few	TRBV4-3	.	TRBJ1-2	TGCGCCAGCAGCCAAGCAGACAGAGACCTCTATGGCTACACCTTC	CASSQADRDLYGYTF
.	TRBV19	.	TRBJ1-5	TGTGCCAGTAGCCTCCTCGGAGGGAGGGTCAGCAATCAGCCCCAGCATTTT	CASSLLGGRVSNQPQHF
few	TRBV19	.	TRBJ2-1	TGTGCCAGTAGTATTTACGGGGACTCCCCCGACTTTACCTACAATGAGCAGTTCTTC	CASSIYGDSPDFTYNEQFF
many	TRBV6-1	TRBD1	TRBJ2-4	TGTGCCAGCAGTGAACCAGGGGGCACCAAAAACATTCAGTACTTC	CASSEPGGTKNIQYF
few	TRBV3-1	.	TRBJ1-3	TGTGCCAGCAGCCAGACCCGAGTTTGGGGGGAAGATGGAAACACCATATATTTT	CASSQTRVWGEDGNTIYF
many	TRBV28	TRBD1	TRBJ2-5	TGTGCCAGCAGTCTTAACAGGGGCACTGCTAAAGAGACCCAGTACTTC	CASSLNRGTAKETQYF
.	TRBV6-1	.	TRBJ1-4	TGTGCCAGCACCCGTGATGGGACACCGGATGAAAAACTGTTTTTT	CASTRDGTPDEKLFF